This T cell receptor beta chain was sequenced in a study of cytotoxic CD8 clonotypes in ibrutinib-treated CLL. For the study at large: In all, about eleven patients were relapsed/refractory, approximately 15 were treatment-naive and 17 were IGHV unmutated. Study conclusions and caveats: Baseline clonality, above age-matched healthy donor levels, tracked circulating CD8+ T-cell counts. On treatment, the uncommon public clonotypes contracted or remained stable.

Produced via immunoSEQ multiplex PCR; TCRdb's table is partial and in-frame only. The data contain about 180,000 clones, approximately 80% of them singletons. The V and J ends lost 1 base and 2 bases respectively, with 19 bases between them. Germline assignment: CDR1 MGHRA and CDR2 YSYEKL. This CDR3 region has 18 residues. In this sample, this clone turned up a few times. What it recognizes is unknown. The specimen comprised PBMCs, sampled after 24 months of ibrutinib treatment. This receptor was identified in a human donor with chronic lymphocytic leukemia. The chain recombines TRBV4-1 with TRBJ2-3, with D perhaps matching TRBD1 (6 bases). CDR3 in amino acids: CASSQAIRTVIYTDTQYF. The CDR3 DNA follows: TGCGCCAGCAGCCAAGCCATCAGGACAGTAATATACACAGATACGCAGTATTTT.